This T cell receptor (beta chain) is from a study of early T cells in non-severe SARS-CoV-2 infection. Points from the study as a whole: In VDJdb matching, anti-spike CD8 responses were favored while private and CD4 specificities went missing.

Each single cDNA molecule received a unique molecular identifier. TCRdb redid the calling of the 5' RACE reads with MiXCR, one entry per CDR3 protein. Among some 27,000 distinct CDR3 sequences listed, around 5.1% were seen once. Notes on this clonotype: As yet, its antigen is unknown.

V lost 7 bases and J 0 bases, leaving 13 bases between the germline ends. CDR1 SGHVS and CDR2 FNYEAQ come from the germline V gene. The CDR3 sequence is 15 residues long. The genes are TRBV7-6 and TRBJ1-3; D is unresolved. The TCR originated in an adult who was a healthcare worker with PCR-confirmed SARS-CoV-2 infection or an uninfected control (not recorded which). The specimen was whole blood. The DNA for the CDR3 is TGTGCCAGCACCCCCCAGGTGGACTCTGGAAACACCATATATTTT. Protein product: CASTPQVDSGNTIYF.